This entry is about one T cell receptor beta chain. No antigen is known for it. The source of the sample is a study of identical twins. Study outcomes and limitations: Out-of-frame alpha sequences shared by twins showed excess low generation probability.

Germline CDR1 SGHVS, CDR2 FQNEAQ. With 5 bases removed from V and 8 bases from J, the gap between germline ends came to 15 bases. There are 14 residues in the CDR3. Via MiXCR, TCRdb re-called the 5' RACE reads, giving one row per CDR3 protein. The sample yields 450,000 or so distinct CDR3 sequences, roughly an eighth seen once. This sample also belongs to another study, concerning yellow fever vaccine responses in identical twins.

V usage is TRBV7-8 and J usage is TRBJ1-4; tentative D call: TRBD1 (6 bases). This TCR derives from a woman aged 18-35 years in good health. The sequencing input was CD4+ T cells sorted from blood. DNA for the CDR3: TGTGCCAGCAGCGTACGGGGGCCGTCGGAAAAACTGTTTTTT. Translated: CASSVRGPSEKLFF.